A single sample is the source of the 21 T cell receptor beta chains below, sequenced in a study of blood T cell repertoires in COVID-19. Method: immunoSEQ multiplex PCR; TCRdb's copy keeps in-frame clones and lacks some. Of under 200,000 clones in the sample, roughly 83% were seen once. Sequenced sample: peripheral blood. The receptors stem from a human donor in a cohort sampled during active COVID-19.

V is TRBV7-8 and J is TRBJ1-2; D might be TRBD1 (6 bases). Trimming cost V 5 bases and J 7 bases, with 14 bases left between them. The CDR3 loop spans 13 amino acids. Germline V lookup: CDR1 SGHVS, CDR2 FQNEAQ. The CDR3 loop is CASSAQKGGGYTF. The DNA for the CDR3 is TGTGCCAGCAGCGCGCAGAAAGGGGGTGGCTACACCTTC.

The V call is TRBV9, the J call TRBJ1-2; 9 nucleotides align to TRBD1. The CDR3 is 14 amino acids. Per the germline V gene, CDR1 is SGDLS and CDR2 is YYNGEE. The junction had 5 bases not matched to a gene; V was cut back by 2 bases and J by 6 bases. This chain's CDR3 is CASSVLTGGDGYTF. The CDR3 region has the DNA TGTGCCAGCAGCGTTTTGACAGGGGGGGATGGCTACACCTTC.

The V and J genes are TRBV28 and TRBJ2-3; 7 nucleotides match TRBD2. CDR1 and CDR2 from the germline V gene are MDHEN and SYDVKM. V lost 6 bases to trimming and J lost 3 bases; unmatched junction nucleotides: 3. The CDR3 has 13 residues. The CDR3 is CASSLGGTDTQYF. The CDR3 DNA sequence: TGTGCCAGCAGCTTGGGGGGGACAGATACGCAGTATTTT.

This chain connects TRBV13 to TRBJ1-1; D possibly corresponds to TRBD1 (6 bases). The CDR3 length is 12 residues. Germline V gene sequence: CDR1 PRHDT, CDR2 FYEKMQ (reference sequence). The V end was cut by 5 bases, the J end by 5 bases, with 9 bases between. Written as DNA, the CDR3 is TGTGCCAGCAGCCATCAGGGGACTGAAGCTTTCTTT. Its protein product is CASSHQGTEAFF.

This clone has more than one count but fewer than ten. The chain has TRBV11-2 and TRBJ2-1; 8 bases map to TRBD2. CDR1 and CDR2 from the germline V gene are SGHAT and FQNNGV. V lost 7 bases, J lost 3 bases, and 11 bases stayed unmatched. This CDR3 is 16 amino acids long. The DNA for the CDR3 is TGTGCCAGCACCTCTCTAGCGGGCAGTCTCTACAATGAGCAGTTCTTC. Translation: CASTSLAGSLYNEQFF.

The chain recombines TRBV6-5 with TRBJ2-7, with D possibly matching TRBD1 (7 bases). CDR3 length: 13 amino acids. CDR1 and CDR2 from the germline V gene are MNHEY and SVGAGI. Trimming took off 7 bases at V and 0 bases at J, with 10 bases between the two ends. Written as DNA, the CDR3 is TGTGCCAGCAACCAGGGGGGCTCCTACGAGCAGTACTTC. Residues: CASNQGGSYEQYF.

The genes are TRBV13 and TRBJ1-2; the D is unclear. The CDR3 is 15 residues long. Trimming removed 6 bases from V and 4 bases from J, with 18 bases in between. CDR1 and CDR2 from the germline V gene are PRHDT and FYEKMQ (reference sequence). The CDR3 reads CASSTLSGSGYGYTF. As DNA, the CDR3 is TGTGCCAGCAGTACCCTCTCGGGGAGCGGCTATGGCTACACCTTC.

The CDR3 loop is CSVEVKFGQANEQYF. For the CDR3, the DNA is TGCAGCGTTGAAGTGAAGTTTGGACAGGCAAACGAGCAGTACTTC. The chain couples TRBV29-1 to TRBJ2-7; 7 bases agree with TRBD1. J was trimmed by 5 bases and V by 1 base; bases with no gene match: 11. Looked up from germline, CDR1 is SQVTM and CDR2 is ANQGSEA. The CDR3 length is 15 residues.

This clone showed up just once. Here the CDR3 reads CASSQLTPGTGSGEQYF. In DNA form, the CDR3 reads TGCGCCAGCAGTCAACTTACCCCCGGGACAGGGTCTGGCGAGCAGTACTTC. The J gene is TRBJ2-7, the V gene TRBV23-1; 9 bases map to TRBD1. TRBV23-1 is designated an ORF whose function remains uncertain. The CDR3 is made up of 17 amino acids. Germline trimming cut 2 bases from V and 6 bases from J; bases unmatched to any gene: 14.

This chain's CDR3 is CASRGDRATNSPLHF. For the CDR3, the DNA is TGTGCCAGCAGGGGGGACAGGGCGACGAATTCACCCCTCCACTTT. V and J are TRBV2 and TRBJ1-6; TRBD1 aligns across 9 bases. Trimming removed 6 bases from V and 7 bases from J; junction bases left unmatched: 7. The CDR3 covers 15 residues. Germline V gene lookup returns CDR1 SNHLY and CDR2 FYNNEI.

V and J are TRBV5-5 and TRBJ2-7; D may be TRBD2 (5 bases). Germline CDR1 reads SGHKS; CDR2 reads YYEKEE (reference sequence). Trimming took off 0 bases at V and 0 bases at J, with 13 bases between the two ends. CDR3 length equals 16 residues. The CDR3 bases are TGTGCCAGCAGCTTGGACTCGCGTGAGGGCTCCTACGAGCAGTACTTC. Its protein product is CASSLDSREGSYEQYF.

CDR3 sequence: CASSVVPARGRTEAFF. The CDR3 region has the DNA TGTGCCAGCAGCGTAGTCCCGGCCAGGGGGCGGACTGAAGCTTTCTTT. The V and J genes are TRBV9 and TRBJ1-1; 8 nucleotides agree with TRBD1. The germline gives CDR1 SGDLS, CDR2 YYNGEE. This CDR3 comprises 16 residues. J was trimmed by 5 bases and V by 0 bases; bases with no gene match: 9. Full variable domain (remainder filled in from reference TRBV9 and TRBJ1-1): DSGVTQTPKHLITATGQRVTLRCSPRSGDLSVYWYQQSLDQGLQFLIQYYNGEERAKGNILERFSAQQFPDLHSELNLSSLELGDSALYFCASSVVPARGRTEAFFGQGTRLTVV.

V gene TRBV6-2 or TRBV6-3 combines with J gene TRBJ2-7, with D hard to call. The germline V and J ends were trimmed by 5 bases and 0 bases, with 5 bases remaining between them. CDR1 MNHEY and CDR2 SVGEGT come from the germline V gene. The CDR3 totals 12 residues. The CDR3 sequence is CASSPNSYEQYF. In DNA form, the CDR3 reads TGTGCCAGCAGTCCCAACTCCTACGAGCAGTACTTC.

The rearrangement joins TRBV20-1 to TRBJ1-6; 7 bases are shared with TRBD1. The CDR3 totals 14 residues. CDR1 and CDR2 (germline): DFQATT, SNEGSKA (reference sequence). After removal of 3 bases from V and 4 bases from J, the junction contained 3 bases not matched to a gene. CDR3 nucleotides: TGCAGTGCTAGTCCCAGGGGGTATAATTCACCCCTCCACTTT. Translation: CSASPRGYNSPLHF.

The genes are TRBV15 and TRBJ1-5; 8 nucleotides line up with TRBD1. Germline V lookup: CDR1 LNHNV, CDR2 YYDKDF (reference sequence). There are 15 residues in the CDR3. Trimming at V came to 6 bases and at J to 6 bases, leaving 10 bases not matched to a gene. This chain's CDR3 is CATSITQGAPQPQHF. CDR3 sequence (DNA): TGTGCCACCAGTATCACTCAGGGGGCCCCTCAGCCCCAGCATTTT.

V and J are TRBV6-5 and TRBJ2-7; 10 positions match TRBD1. Per the germline V gene, CDR1 is MNHEY and CDR2 is SVGAGI. V shed 2 bases, J shed 1 base, and the junction held 5 bases outside the gene matches. The CDR3 spans 16 residues. CDR3 sequence reads: CASSYVPGQGSYEQYF. The CDR3 nucleotides read TGTGCCAGCAGTTACGTTCCGGGACAGGGGTCCTACGAGCAGTACTTC.

V and J are TRBV2 and TRBJ1-2; D not resolved. The ends were cut back, 6 bases at V and 5 bases at J, with 16 bases in the middle. This CDR3 has 14 amino acids. Germline lookup yields CDR1 SNHLY and CDR2 FYNNEI. The DNA for the CDR3 is TGTGCCAGCAGGGCGGGCACCTCTTGGTATGGCTACACCTTC. Amino acids: CASRAGTSWYGYTF. Full variable domain (rest looked up from reference TRBV2 and TRBJ1-2): EPEVTQTPSHQVTQMGQEVILRCVPISNHLYFYWYRQILGQKVEFLVSFYNNEISEKSEIFDDQFSVERPDGSNFTLKIRSTKLEDSAMYFCASRAGTSWYGYTFGSGTRLTVV.

The genes are TRBV20-1 and TRBJ1-2; D is undetermined. V was pared by 0 bases and J by 8 bases, with 7 bases between. The CDR3 loop spans 11 amino acids. Germline V CDR1 and CDR2: DFQATT, SNEGSKA (reference sequence). Written as DNA, the CDR3 is TGCAGTGCTAGAGATTCGGGGGGCTACACCTTC. Translation: CSARDSGGYTF.

Turning to this clone: Compared with germline, one end of the junction differs, possibly owing to a read error. V usage is TRBV6-2 or TRBV6-3 and J usage is TRBJ1-4, with 7 bases that match TRBD1. Germline V gene data show CDR1 as MNHEY and CDR2 as SVGEGT. CDR3 length equals 19 residues. The DNA of the CDR3 is TGTGCCAGCAGTGACTCCCGCCGGACAGGAGGTCACTCTAATGAAAAACTGTTTTTT. Protein sequence: CASSDSRRTGGHSNEKLFF.

The rearrangement joins TRBV28 to TRBJ2-7; D possibly corresponds to TRBD2 (6 bases). V dropped 5 bases and J dropped 0 bases, with 17 bases sitting between them. The germline V gene encodes CDR1 MDHEN and CDR2 SYDVKM. This CDR3 spans 16 amino acids. The CDR3 loop is CASSPSGLLSSYEQYF. The CDR3 DNA is TGTGCCAGCAGTCCATCGGGACTCCTGAGCTCCTACGAGCAGTACTTC.

This clone was observed a few times. The chain uses TRBV10-1 and TRBJ2-3; D is perhaps TRBD2 (6 bases). V gave up 3 bases and J gave up 6 bases, with 19 bases separating them. The CDR3 consists of 16 residues. Looked up from germline, CDR1 is WNHNN and CDR2 is SYGVQD (reference sequence). CDR3 protein: CASSDLSGSYADTQYF. CDR3 nucleotides: TGCGCCAGCAGTGACCTTAGCGGCTCCTACGCGGATACGCAGTATTTT.